The present T cell receptor (beta chain) was sequenced within a study of naive and memory T cell subsets. An equimolar mix of two oligonucleotides served as the beta constant-region primer for TRBC1 and TRBC2. Nested alpha and beta constant-region primers with the SP2 primer drove four PCR rounds on ligated cDNA. The cDNA 3' end received a ligated single-stranded oligonucleotide carrying the SP2 primer and a 12-nucleotide UMI. TCRdb passed the UMI-ligation and nested PCR reads through MiXCR, listing each CDR3 protein once. The table shows over 110,000 distinct CDR3 sequences, with about a fifth occurring only once. Germline V CDR1 and CDR2: SQVTM, ANQGSEA. V shed 4 bases and J shed 2 bases, with 9 bases lying between them. The CDR3 runs to 13 residues. As for this clonotype: Its matching antigen is unknown.

Findings and caveats of the study: A clonotype means one alpha or beta sequence, not an alpha/beta pair. Especially in CD8 cells, naive repertoires contained a few larger clonotypes, possibly CD45RA-re-expressing memory cells.

This clonotype was obtained from a human donor in good health. The chain combines TRBV29-1 with TRBJ2-1; no clear D. The sample taken for sequencing was naive CD8+ T cells from blood. CDR3 sequence reads: CSVVTLAYNEQFF. CDR3 coding DNA: TGCAGCGTTGTTACTCTCGCCTACAATGAGCAGTTCTTC.